This TCR beta chain came from a study of T-cell memory formation after mild COVID-19. CDR1 is SGHRS and CDR2 is YFSETQ in the germline V gene. The CDR3 contains 15 residues. The junction had 9 bases not matched to a gene; V was cut back by 5 bases and J by 2 bases. One entry per CDR3 protein, called by TCRdb with MiXCR from the 5' RACE reads. The repertoire has around 530,000 distinct CDR3 sequences, approximately 21% of them found once; the top ten carry under 8.5%. Study observations and caveats: The CD4+ clones that contracted clustered mainly within CM and EM, and the CD8+ clones concentrated in EMRA.

This clonotype came up a few times. What it binds is unknown. The sample consisted of PBMCs or a T cell subset sorted from them (not recorded which). The clonotype comes from an adult woman who had mild COVID-19 (a few samples of this study predate the infection). Cell type and time point are not known. The chain recombines TRBV5-1 with TRBJ2-7, with 8 bases that match TRBD1. This chain's CDR3 is CASRQASGQAYEQYF. CDR3 nucleotides: TGCGCCAGCAGACAAGCCTCGGGACAGGCCTACGAGCAGTACTTC.